This T cell receptor beta chain was found in a study of control samples from healthy donors and cancer patients. Clones were read by immunoSEQ multiplex PCR, and TCRdb kept only the in-frame ones, dropping some. The sample has tens of thousands of clones, about 94% seen once. This TCR derives from a woman aged 30 to 39 in good health. Sequenced input: blood.

CDR3 residues: CASSLGQGLYGYTF. CDR3 nucleotide sequence: TGCGCCAGCAGCTTGGGTCAGGGTCTCTATGGCTACACCTTC. V is TRBV5-1 and J is TRBJ1-2; possible D gene TRBD1, 5 bases. The V gene lost 0 bases and the J gene lost 4 bases, with 10 bases spanning the gap. Germline V gives CDR1 SGHRS, CDR2 YFSETQ. This CDR3 is built from 14 residues.